These 11 T cell receptor beta chains came from one sample sequenced in a study of blood T cell repertoires in COVID-19. Method: immunoSEQ multiplex PCR; TCRdb's copy keeps in-frame clones and lacks some. The table includes a few hundred thousand clones, more than 70% detected once. Source material: peripheral blood. These receptors were obtained from a woman in her forties or fifties with acute or convalescent COVID-19.

A few counts support this clone. This sequence joins TRBV7-9 and TRBJ2-1, with 13 bases that match TRBD2. The germline V gene encodes CDR1 SEHNR and CDR2 FQNEAQ (reference sequence). The CDR3 extends over 16 amino acids. Trimming took 5 bases from V and 4 from J; bases not matched to a gene: 5. The CDR3 region is CASSRGTSGTYNEQFF. DNA for the CDR3: TGTGCCAGCAGCCGAGGGACTAGCGGGACTTACAATGAGCAGTTCTTC. Full variable domain (rest looked up from reference TRBV7-9 and TRBJ2-1): DTGVSQNPRHKITKRGQNVTFRCDPISEHNRLYWYRQTLGQGPEFLTYFQNEAQLEKSRLLSDRFSAERPKGSFSTLEIQRTEQGDSAMYLCASSRGTSGTYNEQFFGPGTRLTVL.

The chain links TRBV25-1 to TRBJ2-3; 8 nucleotides match TRBD1. In germline, CDR1 is MGHDK, CDR2 SYGVNS. CDR3 length: 15 residues. V lost 1 base to trimming and J lost 10 bases; unmatched junction nucleotides: 10. The CDR3 region has the DNA TGTGCCAGCAGTGAATGGGCGGACAGGGAACTGGCGCAGTATTTT. This encodes CASSEWADRELAQYF.

The chain carries TRBV19 and TRBJ1-5, with a possible D match to TRBD1 (5 bases). The CDR3 consists of 15 residues. Trimming took 1 base from V and 0 from J, leaving 7 bases between them. Germline V lookup: CDR1 LNHDA, CDR2 SQIVND (reference sequence). The CDR3 coding sequence is TGTGCCAGTAGTATAGTGGGGGGTAGCAATCAGCCCCAGCATTTT. Translating it yields CASSIVGGSNQPQHF.

V is TRBV27 and J is TRBJ2-1, with 7 positions matching TRBD1. Germline loops: CDR1 MNHEY, CDR2 SMNVEV (reference sequence). The CDR3 has 15 amino acids. With V trimmed by 1 base and J by 6 bases, 6 bases remained unmatched. CDR3 protein: CASSLYRGVINEQFF. The CDR3 coding sequence is TGTGCCAGCAGTTTATACAGGGGTGTAATCAATGAGCAGTTCTTC.

V gene TRBV19 combines with J gene TRBJ2-7; TRBD1 matches 10 bases. V dropped 7 bases and J dropped 4; count of bases not matched to a gene: 10. Germline V gives CDR1 LNHDA, CDR2 SQIVND (reference sequence). The CDR3 length is 15 residues. The CDR3 here is CASTKTGTGVYEQYF. DNA for the CDR3: TGTGCCAGTACAAAAACCGGGACAGGGGTATACGAGCAGTACTTC. Based on the CDR3 plus reference TRBV19 and TRBJ2-7, the full variable domain is DGGITQSPKYLFRKEGQNVTLSCEQNLNHDAMYWYRQDPGQGLRLIYYSQIVNDFQKGDIAEGYSVSREKKESFPLTVTSAQKNPTAFYLCASTKTGTGVYEQYFGPGTRLTVT.

J is TRBJ2-6 and V is TRBV19, with D tentatively TRBD1 (6 bases). Trimming cost V 2 bases and J 0 bases, with 11 bases left between them. The CDR3 consists of 17 residues. CDR1 LNHDA and CDR2 SQIVND come from the germline V gene (reference sequence). CDR3 residues: CASSIRTEYSGANVLTF. In DNA, the CDR3 is TGTGCCAGTAGTATACGGACAGAGTACTCTGGGGCCAACGTCCTGACTTTC.

The sample holds one count of this clone. V usage is TRBV7-8 and J usage is TRBJ2-2, with D unclear. Germline assignment: CDR1 SGHVS and CDR2 FQNEAQ. Trimming stripped 10 bases from V and 1 base from J, with 19 bases between. This CDR3 comprises 16 residues. This CDR3 reads CATLLISRLNTGELFF. The CDR3 DNA is TGTGCCACCCTGCTCATATCACGGTTGAACACCGGGGAGCTGTTTTTT.

The gene calls are TRBV19 and TRBJ1-3, with D unclear. Trimming removed 6 bases from V and 0 bases from J, with 6 bases in between. This CDR3 spans 13 amino acids. Germline values: CDR1 LNHDA, CDR2 SQIVND (reference sequence). CDR3 sequence reads: CASRQSSGNTIYF. In DNA form, the CDR3 reads TGTGCCAGTAGACAGAGCTCTGGAAACACCATATATTTT.

As for this clone: Compared with germline, one end of the junction differs, possibly owing to a read error. V and J are TRBV5-1 and TRBJ2-3; 11 bases agree with TRBD2. The length of the CDR3 is 17 residues. Germline CDR1 reads SGHRS; CDR2 reads YFSETQ. DNA of the CDR3: TGCGCCAGCAGCTTGGATATAACTAGCGGGAGCAAAGATACGCAGTATTTT. Its protein product is CASSLDITSGSKDTQYF.

CDR3 residues: CASTGVWNQPQHF. In nucleotides, the CDR3 is TGTGCCAGCACGGGGGTTTGGAATCAGCCCCAGCATTTT. The V gene is TRBV28, the J gene TRBJ1-5; D may be TRBD1 (5 bases). V was cut by 7 bases and J by 4 bases, with 11 bases left in between. CDR1 and CDR2 (germline): MDHEN, SYDVKM. This CDR3 is 13 amino acids long. The whole variable domain, remainder taken from reference TRBV28 and TRBJ1-5, is DVKVTQSSRYLVKRTGEKVFLECVQDMDHENMFWYRQDPGLGLRLIYFSYDVKMKEKGDIPEGYSVSREKKERFSLILESASTNQTSMYLCASTGVWNQPQHFGDGTRLSIL.

V usage is TRBV27 and J usage is TRBJ2-7, with D perhaps TRBD2 (7 bases). Germline V gene lookup returns CDR1 MNHEY and CDR2 SMNVEV (reference sequence). This CDR3 has 13 amino acids. V lost 8 bases and J lost 2, with 13 bases in between. The CDR3 nucleotides are TGTGCCAGCGGGGGGGCGGGGACCTACGAGCAGTACTTC. Amino acid sequence: CASGGAGTYEQYF.